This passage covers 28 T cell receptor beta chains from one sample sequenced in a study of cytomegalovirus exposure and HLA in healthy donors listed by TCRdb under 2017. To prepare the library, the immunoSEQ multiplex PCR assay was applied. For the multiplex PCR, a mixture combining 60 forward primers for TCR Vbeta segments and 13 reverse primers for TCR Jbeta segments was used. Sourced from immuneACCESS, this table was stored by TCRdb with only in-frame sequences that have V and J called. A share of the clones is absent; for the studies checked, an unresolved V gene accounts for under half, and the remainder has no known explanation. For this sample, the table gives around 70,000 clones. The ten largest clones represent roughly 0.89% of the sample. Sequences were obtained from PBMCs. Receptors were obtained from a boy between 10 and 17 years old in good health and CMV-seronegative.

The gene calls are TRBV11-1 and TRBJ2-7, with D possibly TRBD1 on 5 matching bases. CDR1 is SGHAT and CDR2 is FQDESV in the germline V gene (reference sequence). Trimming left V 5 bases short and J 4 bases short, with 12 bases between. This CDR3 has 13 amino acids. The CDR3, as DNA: TGTGCCAGCAGCACGGCAGGGTCGTACGAGCAGTACTTC. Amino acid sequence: CASSTAGSYEQYF.

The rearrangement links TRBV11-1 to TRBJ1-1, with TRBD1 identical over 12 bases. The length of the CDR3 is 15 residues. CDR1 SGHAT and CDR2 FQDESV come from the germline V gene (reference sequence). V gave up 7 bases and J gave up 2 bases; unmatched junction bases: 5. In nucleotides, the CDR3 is TGTGCCAGCAACCGGGACAGGGGGCTTAACACTGAAGCTTTCTTT. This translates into CASNRDRGLNTEAFF.

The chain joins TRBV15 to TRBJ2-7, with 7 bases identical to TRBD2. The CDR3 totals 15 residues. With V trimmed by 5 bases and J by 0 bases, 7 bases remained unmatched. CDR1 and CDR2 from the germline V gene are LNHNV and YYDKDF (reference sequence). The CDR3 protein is CATSSREAISYEQYF. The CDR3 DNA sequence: TGTGCCACCAGCTCCCGGGAGGCGATCTCCTACGAGCAGTACTTC.

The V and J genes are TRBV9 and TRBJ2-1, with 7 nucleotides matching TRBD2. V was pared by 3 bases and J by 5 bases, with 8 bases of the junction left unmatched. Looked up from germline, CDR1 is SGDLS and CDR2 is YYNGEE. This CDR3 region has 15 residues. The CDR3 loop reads CASSGGLAEHNEQFF. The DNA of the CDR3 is TGTGCCAGCAGCGGAGGGCTAGCGGAGCACAATGAGCAGTTCTTC. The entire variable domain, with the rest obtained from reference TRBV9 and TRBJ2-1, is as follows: DSGVTQTPKHLITATGQRVTLRCSPRSGDLSVYWYQQSLDQGLQFLIQYYNGEERAKGNILERFSAQQFPDLHSELNLSSLELGDSALYFCASSGGLAEHNEQFFGPGTRLTVL.

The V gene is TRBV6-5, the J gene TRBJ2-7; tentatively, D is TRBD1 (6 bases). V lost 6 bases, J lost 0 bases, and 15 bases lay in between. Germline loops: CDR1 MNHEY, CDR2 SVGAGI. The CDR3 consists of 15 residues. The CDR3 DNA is TGTGCCAGCAGGGCACAGGGATCTAGCTCCTACGAGCAGTACTTC. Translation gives CASRAQGSSSYEQYF.

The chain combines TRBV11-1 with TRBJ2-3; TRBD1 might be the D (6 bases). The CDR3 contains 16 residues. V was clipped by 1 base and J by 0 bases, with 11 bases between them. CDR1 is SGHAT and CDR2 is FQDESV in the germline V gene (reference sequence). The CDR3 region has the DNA TGTGCCAGCAGCTTAGAGGGGGACACTAGCACAGATACGCAGTATTTT. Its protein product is CASSLEGDTSTDTQYF.

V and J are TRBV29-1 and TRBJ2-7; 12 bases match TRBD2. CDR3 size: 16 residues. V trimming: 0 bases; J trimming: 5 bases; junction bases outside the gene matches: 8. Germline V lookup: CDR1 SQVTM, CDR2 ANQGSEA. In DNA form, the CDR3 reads TGCAGCGTTGAAGAAAGTACTAGCGGGAGGTCCCACGAGCAGTACTTC. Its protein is CSVEESTSGRSHEQYF.

The CDR3 is CASSPLGTSYNEQFF. The CDR3 region has the DNA TGTGCCAGTAGCCCACTCGGTACGTCCTACAATGAGCAGTTCTTC. The V and J genes are TRBV19 and TRBJ2-1, with D uncertain. Germline V CDR1 and CDR2: LNHDA, SQIVND (reference sequence). This CDR3 spans 15 amino acids. Trimming cost V 6 bases and J 1 base, with 13 bases left between them.

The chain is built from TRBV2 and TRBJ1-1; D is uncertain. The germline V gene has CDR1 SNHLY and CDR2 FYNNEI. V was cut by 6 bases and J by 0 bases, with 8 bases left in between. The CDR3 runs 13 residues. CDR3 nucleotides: TGTGCCAGCAGGTTATACATGAACACTGAAGCTTTCTTT. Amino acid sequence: CASRLYMNTEAFF. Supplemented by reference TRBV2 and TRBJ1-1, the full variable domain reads EPEVTQTPSHQVTQMGQEVILRCVPISNHLYFYWYRQILGQKVEFLVSFYNNEISEKSEIFDDQFSVERPDGSNFTLKIRSTKLEDSAMYFCASRLYMNTEAFFGQGTRLTVV.

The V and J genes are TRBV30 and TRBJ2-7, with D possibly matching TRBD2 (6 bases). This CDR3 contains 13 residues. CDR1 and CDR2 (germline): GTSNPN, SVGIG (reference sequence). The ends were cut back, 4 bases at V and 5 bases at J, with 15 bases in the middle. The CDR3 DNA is TGTGCCTGGAACCCGGGAGCTGGGGACGAGCAGTACTTC. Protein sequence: CAWNPGAGDEQYF.

The CDR3 spells CASRGQGRPEAFF. CDR3 coding DNA: TGTGCCAGTAGGGGCCAGGGAAGACCTGAAGCTTTCTTT. The V gene is TRBV19, the J gene TRBJ1-1; possible D gene TRBD1, 5 bases. Trimming took 6 bases from V and 6 from J, leaving 14 bases between them. There are 13 residues in the CDR3. Germline CDR1 reads LNHDA; CDR2 reads SQIVND (reference sequence).

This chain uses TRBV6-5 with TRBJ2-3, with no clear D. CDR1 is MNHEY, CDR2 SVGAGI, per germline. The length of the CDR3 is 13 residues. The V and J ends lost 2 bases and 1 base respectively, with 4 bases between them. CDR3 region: CASSYAGTDTQYF. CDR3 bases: TGTGCCAGCAGTTACGCGGGCACAGATACGCAGTATTTT.

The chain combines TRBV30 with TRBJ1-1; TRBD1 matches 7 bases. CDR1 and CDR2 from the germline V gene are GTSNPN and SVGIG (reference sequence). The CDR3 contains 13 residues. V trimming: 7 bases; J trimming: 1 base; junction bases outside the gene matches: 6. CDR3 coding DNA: TGTGCCTCCAACAGGGGATGGAACACTGAAGCTTTCTTT. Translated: CASNRGWNTEAFF.

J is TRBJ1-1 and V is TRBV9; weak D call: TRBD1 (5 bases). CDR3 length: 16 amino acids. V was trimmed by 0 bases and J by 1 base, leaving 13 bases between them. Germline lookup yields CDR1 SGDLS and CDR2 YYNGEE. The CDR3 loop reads CASSVGDGHRNTEAFF. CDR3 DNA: TGTGCCAGCAGCGTAGGGGATGGACACCGGAACACTGAAGCTTTCTTT.

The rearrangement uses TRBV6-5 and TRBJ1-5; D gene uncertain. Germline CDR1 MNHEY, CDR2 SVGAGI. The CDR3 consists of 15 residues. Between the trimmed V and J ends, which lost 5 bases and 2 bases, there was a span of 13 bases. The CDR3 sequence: CASSLPNGGNQPQHF. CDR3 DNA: TGTGCCAGCAGTCTACCCAACGGGGGCAATCAGCCCCAGCATTTT.

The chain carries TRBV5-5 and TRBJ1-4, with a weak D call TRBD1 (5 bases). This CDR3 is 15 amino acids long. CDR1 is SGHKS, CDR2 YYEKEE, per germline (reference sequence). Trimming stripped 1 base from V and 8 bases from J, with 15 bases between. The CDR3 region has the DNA TGTGCCAGCAGCTTGACCCCGCTGCGGGACGAAAAACTGTTTTTT. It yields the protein CASSLTPLRDEKLFF.

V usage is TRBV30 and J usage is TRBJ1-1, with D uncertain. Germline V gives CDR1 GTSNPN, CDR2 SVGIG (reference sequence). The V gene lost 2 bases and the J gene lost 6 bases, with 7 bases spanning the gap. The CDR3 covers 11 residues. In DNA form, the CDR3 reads TGTGCCTGGAGTACGAGGGCTGAAGCTTTCTTT. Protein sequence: CAWSTRAEAFF.

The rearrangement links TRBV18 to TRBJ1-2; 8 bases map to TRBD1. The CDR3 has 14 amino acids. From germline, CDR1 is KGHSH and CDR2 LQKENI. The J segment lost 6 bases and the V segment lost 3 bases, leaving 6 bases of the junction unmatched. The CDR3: CASSPDRAGDGYTF. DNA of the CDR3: TGTGCCAGCTCACCGGACAGGGCGGGGGATGGCTACACCTTC.

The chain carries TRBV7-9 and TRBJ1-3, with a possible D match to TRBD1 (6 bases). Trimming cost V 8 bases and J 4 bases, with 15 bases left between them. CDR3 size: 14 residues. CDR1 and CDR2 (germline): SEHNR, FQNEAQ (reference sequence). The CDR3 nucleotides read TGTGCCAGCCGCCTAGCAGGGGAAGGAAACACCATATATTTT. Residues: CASRLAGEGNTIYF.

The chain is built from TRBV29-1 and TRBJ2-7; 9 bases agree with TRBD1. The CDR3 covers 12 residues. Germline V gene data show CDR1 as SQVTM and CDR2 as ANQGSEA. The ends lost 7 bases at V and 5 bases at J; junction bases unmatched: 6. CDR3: CSGGTGMDEQYF. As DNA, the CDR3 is TGCAGCGGGGGGACAGGGATGGACGAGCAGTACTTC.

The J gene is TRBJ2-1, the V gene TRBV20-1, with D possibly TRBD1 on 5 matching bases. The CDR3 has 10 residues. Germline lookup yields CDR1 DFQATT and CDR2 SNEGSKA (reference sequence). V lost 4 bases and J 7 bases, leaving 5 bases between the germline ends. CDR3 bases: TGCAGTGCTAAGGGGAATGAGCAGTTCTTC. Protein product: CSAKGNEQFF.

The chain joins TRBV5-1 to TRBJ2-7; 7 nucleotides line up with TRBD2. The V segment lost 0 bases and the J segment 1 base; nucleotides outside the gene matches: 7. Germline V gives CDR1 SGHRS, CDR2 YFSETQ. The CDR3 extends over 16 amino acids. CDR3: CASSLVRGSSSYEQYF. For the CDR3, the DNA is TGCGCCAGCAGCTTGGTACGCGGGAGTAGTTCCTACGAGCAGTACTTC.

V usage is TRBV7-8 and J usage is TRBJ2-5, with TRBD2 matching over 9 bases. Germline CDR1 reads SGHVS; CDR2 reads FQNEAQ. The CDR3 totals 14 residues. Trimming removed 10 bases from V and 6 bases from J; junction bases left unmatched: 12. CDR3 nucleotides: TGTGCCATCGCGGGAGGGCCGGTTCCGCAGACCCAGTACTTC. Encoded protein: CAIAGGPVPQTQYF.

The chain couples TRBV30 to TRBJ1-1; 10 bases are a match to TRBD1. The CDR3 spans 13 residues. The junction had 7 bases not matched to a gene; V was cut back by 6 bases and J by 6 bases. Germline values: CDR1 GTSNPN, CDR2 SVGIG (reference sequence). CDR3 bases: TGTGCCTGCCAAACCGGGACAGGGGCTGAAGCTTTCTTT. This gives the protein CACQTGTGAEAFF.

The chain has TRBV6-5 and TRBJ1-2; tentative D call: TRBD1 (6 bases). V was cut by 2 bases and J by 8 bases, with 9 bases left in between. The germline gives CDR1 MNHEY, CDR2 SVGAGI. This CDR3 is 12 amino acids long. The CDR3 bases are TGTGCCAGCAGTTACAGGGGGGGAGGCTACACCTTC. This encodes CASSYRGGGYTF.

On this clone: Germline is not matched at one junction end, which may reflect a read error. The CDR3 here is CASSRGQGPFSF. The CDR3 DNA sequence: TGTGCCAGCAGCCGAGGACAGGGCCCTTTTTCTTTT. The chain employs TRBV9 and TRBJ1-3; 8 bases are shared with TRBD1. The germline gives CDR1 SGDLS, CDR2 YYNGEE. The CDR3 sequence is 12 residues long. Variable domain in full (rest from reference TRBV9 and TRBJ1-3): DSGVTQTPKHLITATGQRVTLRCSPRSGDLSVYWYQQSLDQGLQFLIQYYNGEERAKGNILERFSAQQFPDLHSELNLSSLELGDSALYFCASSRGQGPFSFGEGSWLTVV.

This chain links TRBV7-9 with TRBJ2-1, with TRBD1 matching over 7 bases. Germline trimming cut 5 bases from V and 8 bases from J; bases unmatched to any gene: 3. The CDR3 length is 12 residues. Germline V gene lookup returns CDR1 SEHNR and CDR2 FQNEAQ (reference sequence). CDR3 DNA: TGTGCCAGCAGCCCCACAGGGGATGAGCAGTTCTTC. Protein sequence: CASSPTGDEQFF. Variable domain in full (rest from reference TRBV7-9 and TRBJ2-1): DTGVSQNPRHKITKRGQNVTFRCDPISEHNRLYWYRQTLGQGPEFLTYFQNEAQLEKSRLLSDRFSAERPKGSFSTLEIQRTEQGDSAMYLCASSPTGDEQFFGPGTRLTVL.

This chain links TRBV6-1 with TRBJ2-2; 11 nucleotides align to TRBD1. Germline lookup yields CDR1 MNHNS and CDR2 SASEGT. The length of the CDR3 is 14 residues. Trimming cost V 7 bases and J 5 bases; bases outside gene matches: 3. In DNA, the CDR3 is TGTGCCAGCATGGACAGGGGGCAAACCGGGGAGCTGTTTTTT. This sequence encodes CASMDRGQTGELFF.